What follows describes a single T cell receptor beta chain. The antigen is unknown. The entry originates in a study of T cell responses to AZD1222 COVID-19 vaccine. Whole-study findings and limits: In a largely white British group with more females than males, clonal diversity was possibly underestimated.

Trimming left V 4 bases short and J 8 bases short, with 12 bases between. CDR1 is SGHRS and CDR2 is YFSETQ in the germline V gene. This CDR3 is built from 13 residues. This table comes from immunoSEQ multiplex PCR, and its TCRdb copy is limited to in-frame clones, with some not included. The sample lists 100,000 to 150,000 clones; 90% were seen once. Sequencing was performed on peripheral blood, taken on day 0 of MenACWY control vaccination. The clonotype was recovered from an adult in good health. The chain combines TRBV5-1 with TRBJ1-4; D gene ambiguous. This chain's CDR3 is CASSPVDGEKLFF. For the CDR3, the DNA is TGCGCCAGCAGCCCAGTGGACGGGGAAAAACTGTTTTTT. The variable domain in full, with the rest retrieved from reference TRBV5-1 and TRBJ1-4, is KAGVTQTPRYLIKTRGQQVTLSCSPISGHRSVSWYQQTPGQGLQFLFEYFSETQRNKGNFPGRFSGRQFSNSRSEMNVSTLELGDSALYLCASSPVDGEKLFFGSGTQLSVL.